A single sample gave rise to the 4 T cell receptor beta chains below, sequenced in a study of T cell responses to AZD1222 COVID-19 vaccine. Sequencing used immunoSEQ multiplex PCR; TCRdb keeps in-frame clones, though not all of them. Among 95,000 to 150,000 clones, 92% were seen once, and the ten largest hold around 1.7%. Sequenced here: peripheral blood, sampled on day 0 of AZD1222 vaccination. The receptors shown here come from an adult in good health.

This chain joins TRBV30 and TRBJ2-3; no firm D call. This CDR3 is built from 12 residues. Germline assignment: CDR1 GTSNPN and CDR2 SVGIG (reference sequence). V was pared by 3 bases and J by 4 bases, with 8 bases between. The CDR3, as DNA: TGTGCCTGGAGGGAGAGTGCAGATACGCAGTATTTT. Its translation is CAWRESADTQYF.

V and J are TRBV3-1 (or the pseudogene TRBV3-2) and TRBJ2-3; 10 positions agree with TRBD2. The CDR3 covers 17 residues. The germline gives CDR1 LGHDT, CDR2 YNNKEL (reference sequence). With 1 base clipped from V and 0 bases from J, the junction kept 4 bases outside the gene matches. As DNA, the CDR3 is TGTGCCAGCAGCCAAGTAACTAGCGGGATAAGCACAGATACGCAGTATTTT. The encoded protein is CASSQVTSGISTDTQYF.

The genes are TRBV6-5 and TRBJ1-3; D remains ambiguous. CDR1 MNHEY and CDR2 SVGAGI come from the germline V gene. Deletions cut 7 bases from V and 0 bases from J, with 13 bases between. The CDR3 totals 15 residues. The CDR3 region is CASKTLADSGNTIYF. For the CDR3, the DNA is TGTGCCAGCAAAACTTTGGCCGACTCTGGAAACACCATATATTTT.

This chain joins TRBV6-2 or TRBV6-3 and TRBJ2-7; 10 nucleotides align to TRBD2. Germline CDR1 reads MNHEY; CDR2 reads SVGEGT. This CDR3 spans 15 amino acids. V was clipped by 2 bases and J by 5 bases; unmatched bases: 6. Here the CDR3 DNA reads TGTGCCAGCAGTTACAGCGGGAGGGCCATGAACGAGCAGTACGTC. As protein: CASSYSGRAMNEQYV.